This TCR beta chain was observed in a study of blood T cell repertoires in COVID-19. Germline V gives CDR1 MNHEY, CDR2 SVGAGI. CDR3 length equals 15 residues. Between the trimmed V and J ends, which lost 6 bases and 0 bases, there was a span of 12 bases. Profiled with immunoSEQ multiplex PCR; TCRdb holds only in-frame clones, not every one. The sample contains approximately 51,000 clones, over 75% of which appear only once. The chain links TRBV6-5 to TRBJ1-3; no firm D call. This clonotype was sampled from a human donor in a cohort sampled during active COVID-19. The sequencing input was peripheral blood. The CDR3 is CASRLRANSGNTIYF. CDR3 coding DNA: TGTGCCAGCAGGCTCCGAGCCAACTCTGGAAACACCATATATTTT.